The 30 T cell receptor beta chains below all came from one sample that was sequenced in a study of cytomegalovirus exposure and HLA in healthy donors. 13 Jbeta primers and 60 Vbeta primers were used for the PCR. Sequenced by immunoSEQ multiplex PCR; TCRdb stores in-frame clones only, minus some. Of approximately 150,000 clones listed, about 75% are singletons. The sequenced sample was PBMCs. Every receptor here comes from a man aged 35-49 years in good health and CMV-seropositive.

This chain connects TRBV14 to TRBJ2-1; D perhaps matches TRBD2 (6 bases). The CDR3 loop spans 15 amino acids. Trimming removed 1 base at V and 4 bases at J, with 11 bases between. Germline V CDR1 and CDR2: SGHDN, FVKESK. CDR3 coding DNA: TGTGCCAGCAGCCAAGGGCGGCGGGGATACAATGAGCAGTTCTTC. The encoded protein is CASSQGRRGYNEQFF.

The chain joins TRBV27 to TRBJ2-3; TRBD2 matches 13 bases. CDR1 is MNHEY, CDR2 SMNVEV, per germline (reference sequence). V shed 4 bases and J 5 bases; nucleotides not matched to a gene: 3. There are 15 residues in the CDR3. The DNA of the CDR3 is TGTGCCAGCAGTTCACTAGCGGGAGGGCTAGATACGCAGTATTTT. Amino acids: CASSSLAGGLDTQYF.

This clone was observed a few times. V is TRBV6-5 and J is TRBJ2-7; a possible D gene is TRBD1 (6 bases). The germline V gene has CDR1 MNHEY and CDR2 SVGAGI. The CDR3 sequence is 15 residues long. Trimming stripped 6 bases from V and 2 bases from J, with 17 bases between. The CDR3 is CASSEMQGSAYEQYF. CDR3 in DNA: TGTGCCAGCAGCGAAATGCAGGGGTCGGCCTACGAGCAGTACTTC.

V gene TRBV19 combines with J gene TRBJ1-5, with D possibly TRBD1 on 6 matching bases. The V gene's germline CDR1 is LNHDA and CDR2 SQIVND (reference sequence). Trimming took 7 bases from V and 2 from J, leaving 6 bases between them. The CDR3 contains 12 residues. The CDR3 DNA is TGTGCCAGTACAGGGGGCAATCAGCCCCAGCATTTT. Amino acid sequence: CASTGGNQPQHF. Full variable domain (missing parts from reference TRBV19 and TRBJ1-5): DGGITQSPKYLFRKEGQNVTLSCEQNLNHDAMYWYRQDPGQGLRLIYYSQIVNDFQKGDIAEGYSVSREKKESFPLTVTSAQKNPTAFYLCASTGGNQPQHFGDGTRLSIL.

The V and J genes are TRBV7-3 and TRBJ1-2; 9 bases line up with TRBD1. CDR3 length: 15 residues. V shed 5 bases and J 8 bases; nucleotides not matched to a gene: 12. Germline values: CDR1 SGHTA, CDR2 FQGTGA. The CDR3 coding sequence is TGTGCCAGCAGCCCATCCGGGACAGGGTCTATAGGCTACACCTTC. Its translation is CASSPSGTGSIGYTF.

V and J are TRBV28 and TRBJ2-7; D gene ambiguous. Per germline, CDR1 MDHEN and CDR2 SYDVKM. The V end lost 5 bases, the J end lost 6 bases, and 14 bases lay between the germline ends. This CDR3 is 13 amino acids long. In DNA form, the CDR3 reads TGTGCCAGCAGTCTGCCCCACCACAGCGAGCAGTACTTC. Translated, it gives CASSLPHHSEQYF.

The V call is TRBV10-1, the J call TRBJ2-5, with TRBD2 as a possible D gene (7 bases). TRBJ2-7 matches the DNA end more closely, so the J call is doubtful. Germline assignment: CDR1 WNHNN and CDR2 SYGVQD (reference sequence). The length of the CDR3 is 14 residues. CDR3 nucleotide sequence: TGCGCCACTCGGGCGGGGGCAGGACCGTACGAGCAGTACTTC. Translation: CATRAGAGPYEQYF.

This clone was seen once. The rearrangement uses TRBV4-2 and TRBJ2-7, with TRBD2 matching over 12 bases. Germline loops: CDR1 LGHNA, CDR2 YNFKEQ. The CDR3 is 16 residues long. The V segment lost 4 bases and the J segment 2 bases; nucleotides outside the gene matches: 6. The DNA for the CDR3 is TGTGCCAGCAGCCGTAACCTAGCGGGAGGGCCCTACGAGCAGTACTTC. Its translation: CASSRNLAGGPYEQYF.

In this sample, this clone turned up a few times. V gene TRBV7-2 combines with J gene TRBJ2-4; D is possibly TRBD1 (6 bases). This CDR3 contains 14 residues. The V and J ends lost 2 bases and 1 base respectively, with 6 bases between them. Germline V gene sequence: CDR1 SGHTA, CDR2 FQGNSA. The CDR3 DNA is TGTGCCAGCAGCTTACAGGGGGCCAAAAACATTCAGTACTTC. It specifies CASSLQGAKNIQYF.

V gene TRBV16 combines with J gene TRBJ2-7, with a possible D match to TRBD1 (5 bases). Trimming cost V 0 bases and J 9 bases, with 15 bases left between them. Germline V gene data show CDR1 as KGHSY and CDR2 as FQNENV. This CDR3 comprises 14 residues. DNA for the CDR3: TGTGCCAGCAGCCAATCCTACAGGCCTACGTGGCAGTACTTC. This gives the protein CASSQSYRPTWQYF.

CDR3 nucleotide sequence: TGTGCCAGCAGCCCTAAGGGGGTTACAGGAGCTTTCTTT. Its protein is CASSPKGVTGAFF. V and J are TRBV7-3 and TRBJ1-1; tentatively, D is TRBD1 (6 bases). Germline V gene sequence: CDR1 SGHTA, CDR2 FQGTGA. V was shortened by 5 bases and J by 10 bases, with 17 bases between the two germline ends. The length of the CDR3 is 13 residues.

The V gene is TRBV4-2, the J gene TRBJ2-7, with 8 bases matching TRBD2. V shed 6 bases, J shed 0 bases, and the junction held 4 bases outside the gene matches. Per germline, CDR1 LGHNA and CDR2 YNFKEQ. This CDR3 has 14 amino acids. This chain's CDR3 is CASSLSGDSYEQYF. The CDR3 DNA sequence: TGTGCCAGCAGTCTTAGCGGGGACTCCTACGAGCAGTACTTC.

The gene calls are TRBV13 and TRBJ2-7; 8 nucleotides align to TRBD1. Germline-derived CDR1 and CDR2 are PRHDT and FYEKMQ (reference sequence). The CDR3 totals 13 residues. The V segment lost 8 bases and the J segment 3 bases; nucleotides outside the gene matches: 6. Here the CDR3 reads CASSWTGFYEQYF. The CDR3 coding sequence is TGTGCCAGCTCCTGGACAGGGTTCTACGAGCAGTACTTC.

A note on this clone: A junction boundary mismatches the germline segment, possibly from a read error. The chain links TRBV6-5 to TRBJ2-5; D unresolved. Germline assignment: CDR1 MNHEY and CDR2 SVGAGI. This CDR3 comprises 11 residues. CDR3 region: CASRYQATQYF. In nucleotides, the CDR3 is TGTGCCAGCAGATACCAAGCGACCCAGTACTTC.

This sequence joins TRBV5-1 and TRBJ2-5, with 8 nucleotides matching TRBD2. Germline lookup yields CDR1 SGHRS and CDR2 YFSETQ. This CDR3 is built from 15 residues. Trimming at V came to 2 bases and at J to 3 bases, leaving 6 bases not matched to a gene. The CDR3 DNA sequence: TGCGCCAGCAGCTTACAGACTAGCGCGGAAGAGACCCAGTACTTC. Protein product: CASSLQTSAEETQYF.

This chain joins TRBV9 and TRBJ1-3; D gene uncertain. There are 16 residues in the CDR3. V was shortened by 0 bases and J by 0 bases, with 10 bases between the two germline ends. Germline V gives CDR1 SGDLS, CDR2 YYNGEE. The CDR3 loop reads CASSVAVSSSGNTIYF. The DNA of the CDR3 is TGTGCCAGCAGCGTAGCTGTAAGTAGCTCTGGAAACACCATATATTTT.

CDR3 sequence: CASSDNYGYTF. CDR3 DNA sequence: TGCGCCAGCTCAGATAACTATGGCTACACCTTC. The chain joins TRBV5-1 to TRBJ1-2; D uncertain. The CDR3 has 11 amino acids. Between the trimmed V and J ends, which lost 7 bases and 1 base, there was a span of 5 bases. Germline lookup yields CDR1 SGHRS and CDR2 YFSETQ.

This clone was seen just once. The rearrangement joins TRBV18 to TRBJ2-2; TRBD2 agrees at 11 bases. V gave up 5 bases and J gave up 1 base; unmatched junction bases: 9. The germline V gene has CDR1 KGHSH and CDR2 LQKENI. The CDR3 covers 18 residues. The CDR3 loop is CASSSRLAGGQNTGELFF. The CDR3 DNA sequence: TGTGCCAGCTCATCACGGCTAGCGGGAGGACAGAACACCGGGGAGCTGTTTTTT.

V gene TRBV7-9 combines with J gene TRBJ2-5; TRBD2 aligns across 7 bases. V lost 5 bases, J lost 2 bases, and 8 bases stayed unmatched. The CDR3 contains 15 residues. Germline V gene lookup returns CDR1 SEHNR and CDR2 FQNEAQ (reference sequence). The CDR3 is CASSGGVGGQETQYF. The CDR3 DNA follows: TGTGCCAGCAGCGGGGGGGTGGGGGGACAAGAGACCCAGTACTTC. The full variable domain, with the rest looked up from reference TRBV7-9 and TRBJ2-5, is DTGVSQNPRHKITKRGQNVTFRCDPISEHNRLYWYRQTLGQGPEFLTYFQNEAQLEKSRLLSDRFSAERPKGSFSTLEIQRTEQGDSAMYLCASSGGVGGQETQYFGPGTRLLVL.

This clone showed up just a few times. V gene TRBV2 combines with J gene TRBJ2-1, with 10 bases that match TRBD2. This CDR3 has 17 residues. With V trimmed by 11 bases and J by 3 bases, 16 bases remained unmatched. Germline CDR1 SNHLY, CDR2 FYNNEI. The CDR3 bases are TGTGCCCGCCACGGATCGGGACTAGCGATCGACTACAATGAGCAGTTCTTC. This encodes CARHGSGLAIDYNEQFF.

The gene calls are TRBV6-1 and TRBJ1-3, with a tentative D call TRBD1 (6 bases). Germline CDR1 and CDR2: MNHNS and SASEGT. V was pared by 7 bases and J by 0 bases, with 10 bases between. This CDR3 is built from 14 residues. The CDR3 coding sequence is TGTGCCAGCATTCGACAGGACTCTGGAAACACCATATATTTT. Residues: CASIRQDSGNTIYF.

V usage is TRBV5-4 and J usage is TRBJ2-3; 8 bases map to TRBD2. In germline, CDR1 is SGHNT, CDR2 YYREEE (reference sequence). Losses at the gene ends were 4 bases for V and 2 bases for J; bases not matched to a gene: 6. This CDR3 contains 15 residues. The CDR3 region has the DNA TGTGCCAGCAGCGGGGGACTAGTTAACACAGATACGCAGTATTTT. Translating it yields CASSGGLVNTDTQYF.

There are a few counts of this clone. V usage is TRBV25-1 and J usage is TRBJ2-3; 8 bases line up with TRBD2. This CDR3 has 15 amino acids. CDR1 is MGHDK, CDR2 SYGVNS, per germline. The V gene end was trimmed by 5 bases and the J gene end by 3 bases; junction bases not matched to a gene: 7. The CDR3 is CASSPSGSLTDTQYF. In DNA form, the CDR3 reads TGTGCCAGCAGTCCGAGCGGGAGCCTAACAGATACGCAGTATTTT.

About this clone itself: At the DNA level, this CDR3 is encoded by other sequences in the same sample as well. This sequence joins TRBV14 and TRBJ2-7; a weak D match, TRBD1 (5 bases). V lost 0 bases and J 2 bases, leaving 32 bases between the germline ends. The CDR3 extends over 22 amino acids. Germline CDR1 SGHDN, CDR2 FVKESK. In nucleotides, the CDR3 is TGTGCCAGCAGCCAAGATTTTTGGGAAGGACAAGGGGCCTTTTTCAGTACCTACGAGCAGTACTTC. It specifies CASSQDFWEGQGAFFSTYEQYF.

The gene calls are TRBV27 and TRBJ1-5; TRBD1 matches 7 bases. J lost 4 bases, V lost 5 bases, and 8 bases had no gene match. Germline CDR1 reads MNHEY; CDR2 reads SMNVEV (reference sequence). The CDR3 contains 15 residues. CDR3 in amino acids: CASSTEGRGNQPQHF. The CDR3 DNA reads as TGTGCCAGCAGTACCGAGGGCAGGGGGAATCAGCCCCAGCATTTT.

This chain joins TRBV5-1 and TRBJ1-1; 8 bases line up with TRBD1. Germline V gene lookup returns CDR1 SGHRS and CDR2 YFSETQ. After removal of 4 bases from V and 4 bases from J, the junction contained 15 bases not matched to a gene. This CDR3 comprises 17 residues. CDR3 protein: CASSLGGRTGSFTEAFF. The CDR3, as DNA: TGCGCCAGCAGCCTTGGCGGCAGGACAGGGAGTTTCACTGAAGCTTTCTTT.

The V and J genes are TRBV4-1 and TRBJ2-2; 8 positions agree with TRBD1. The CDR3 has 14 residues. CDR1 MGHRA and CDR2 YSYEKL come from the germline V gene. The V segment lost 7 bases and the J segment 7 bases; nucleotides outside the gene matches: 8. CDR3 bases: TGCGCCAGCACCCGACAGGGGATCCACGGGGAGCTGTTTTTT. Amino acid sequence: CASTRQGIHGELFF.

This chain joins TRBV9 and TRBJ2-1; 7 bases align to TRBD2. With 3 bases clipped from V and 6 bases from J, the junction kept 9 bases outside the gene matches. CDR3 size: 15 residues. Germline values: CDR1 SGDLS, CDR2 YYNGEE. CDR3 coding DNA: TGTGCCAGCAGCGAGGGGAGGGCAGGGAGCAATGAGCAGTTCTTC. This gives the protein CASSEGRAGSNEQFF.

This rearrangement joins TRBV5-1 to TRBJ1-4; D uncertain. V gave up 4 bases and J gave up 5 bases, with 15 bases separating them. The germline gives CDR1 SGHRS, CDR2 YFSETQ. The CDR3 is 15 residues long. In DNA form, the CDR3 reads TGCGCCAGCAGCCTTAACGGGAACGGGAATGAAAAACTGTTTTTT. Translating gives CASSLNGNGNEKLFF.

The V call is TRBV11-2, the J call TRBJ1-3, with D perhaps matching TRBD1 (6 bases). The ends were cut back, 2 bases at V and 8 bases at J, with 10 bases in the middle. CDR1 and CDR2 from the germline V gene are SGHAT and FQNNGV. The CDR3 has 13 residues. DNA of the CDR3: TGTGCCAGCAGCTTAACAGGGTCAGACACCATATATTTT. Encoded protein: CASSLTGSDTIYF. Variable domain in full (rest from reference TRBV11-2 and TRBJ1-3): EAGVAQSPRYKIIEKRQSVAFWCNPISGHATLYWYQQILGQGPKLLIQFQNNGVVDDSQLPKDRFSAERLKGVDSTLKIQPAKLEDSAVYLCASSLTGSDTIYFGEGSWLTVV.